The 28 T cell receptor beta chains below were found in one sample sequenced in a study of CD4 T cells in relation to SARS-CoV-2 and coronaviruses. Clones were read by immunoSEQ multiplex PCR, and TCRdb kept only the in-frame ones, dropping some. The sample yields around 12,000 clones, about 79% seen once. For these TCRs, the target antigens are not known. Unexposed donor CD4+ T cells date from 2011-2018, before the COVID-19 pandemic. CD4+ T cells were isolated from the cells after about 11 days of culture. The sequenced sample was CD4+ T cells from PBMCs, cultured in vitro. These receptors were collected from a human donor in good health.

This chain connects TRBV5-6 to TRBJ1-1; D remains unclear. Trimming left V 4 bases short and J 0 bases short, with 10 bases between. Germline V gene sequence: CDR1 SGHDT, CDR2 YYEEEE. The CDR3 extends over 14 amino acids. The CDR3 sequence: CASSHLTVNTEAFF. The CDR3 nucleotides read TGTGCCAGCAGCCATCTCACGGTGAACACTGAAGCTTTCTTT.

Here the CDR3 DNA reads TGCGCCAGCAGTGACAGAAACTCCTACGAGCAGTACTTC. Amino acids: CASSDRNSYEQYF. The gene calls are TRBV10-1 and TRBJ2-7; D gene uncertain. From germline, CDR1 is WNHNN and CDR2 SYGVQD (reference sequence). The CDR3 extends over 13 amino acids. The V end lost 3 bases, the J end lost 0 bases, and 6 bases lay between the germline ends.

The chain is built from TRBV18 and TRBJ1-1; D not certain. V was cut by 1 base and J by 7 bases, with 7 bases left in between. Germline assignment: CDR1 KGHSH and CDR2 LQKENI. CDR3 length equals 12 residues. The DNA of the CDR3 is TGTGCCAGCTCACCACAAGGAATTGAAGCTTTCTTT. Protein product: CASSPQGIEAFF.

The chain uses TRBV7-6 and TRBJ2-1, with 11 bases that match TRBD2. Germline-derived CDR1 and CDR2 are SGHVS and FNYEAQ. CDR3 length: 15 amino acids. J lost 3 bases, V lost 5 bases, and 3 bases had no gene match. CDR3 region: CASSKGTSGYNEQFF. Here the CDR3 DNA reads TGTGCCAGCAGCAAGGGGACTAGCGGCTACAATGAGCAGTTCTTC.

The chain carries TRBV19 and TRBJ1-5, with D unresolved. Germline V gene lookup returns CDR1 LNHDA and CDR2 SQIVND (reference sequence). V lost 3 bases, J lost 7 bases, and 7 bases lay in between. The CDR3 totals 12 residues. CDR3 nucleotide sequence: TGTGCCAGTAGTATGGGCGGCCAGCCCCAGCATTTT. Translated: CASSMGGQPQHF.

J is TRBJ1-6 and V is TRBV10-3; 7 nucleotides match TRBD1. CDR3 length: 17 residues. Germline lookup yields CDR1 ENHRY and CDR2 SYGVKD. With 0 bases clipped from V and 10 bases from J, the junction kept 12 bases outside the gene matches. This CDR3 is CAISESNSDRVYSPLHF. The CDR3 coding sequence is TGTGCCATCAGTGAGTCGAATAGTGACAGGGTGTACTCACCCCTCCACTTT.

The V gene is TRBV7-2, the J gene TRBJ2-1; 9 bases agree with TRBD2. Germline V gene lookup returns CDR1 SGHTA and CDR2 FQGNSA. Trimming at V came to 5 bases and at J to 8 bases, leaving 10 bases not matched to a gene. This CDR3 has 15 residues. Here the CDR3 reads CASSLSGGPWDEQFF. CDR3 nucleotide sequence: TGTGCCAGCAGCCTCAGCGGGGGGCCCTGGGATGAGCAGTTCTTC.

The CDR3 sequence is CASSSRLAGESGANVLTF. CDR3 sequence (DNA): TGTGCCAGCAGCTCCCGACTAGCGGGAGAGTCTGGGGCCAACGTCCTGACTTTC. The V gene is TRBV7-8, the J gene TRBJ2-6; 12 bases are a match to TRBD2. The germline V gene encodes CDR1 SGHVS and CDR2 FQNEAQ. Trimming took 4 bases from V and 1 from J; bases not matched to a gene: 5. There are 18 residues in the CDR3.

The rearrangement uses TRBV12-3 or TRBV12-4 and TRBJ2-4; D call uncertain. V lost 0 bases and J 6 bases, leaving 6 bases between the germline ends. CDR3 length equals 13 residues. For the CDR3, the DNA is TGTGCCAGCAGTTTAGCCAGGCCAAACATTCAGTACTTC. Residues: CASSLARPNIQYF.

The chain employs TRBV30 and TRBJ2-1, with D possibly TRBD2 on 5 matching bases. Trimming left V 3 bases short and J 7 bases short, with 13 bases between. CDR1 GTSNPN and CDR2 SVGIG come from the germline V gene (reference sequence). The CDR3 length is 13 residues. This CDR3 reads CAWRKDWANEQFF. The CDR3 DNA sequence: TGTGCCTGGAGGAAGGACTGGGCGAATGAGCAGTTCTTC.

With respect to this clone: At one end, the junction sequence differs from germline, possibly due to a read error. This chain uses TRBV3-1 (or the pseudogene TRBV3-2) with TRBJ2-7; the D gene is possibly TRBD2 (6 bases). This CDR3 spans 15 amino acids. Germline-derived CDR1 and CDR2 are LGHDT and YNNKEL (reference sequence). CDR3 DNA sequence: TGTGCCAGGGGACTCCGGGAGCAATCCTCCGACGAGCAGTACTTC. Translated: CARGLREQSSDEQYF.

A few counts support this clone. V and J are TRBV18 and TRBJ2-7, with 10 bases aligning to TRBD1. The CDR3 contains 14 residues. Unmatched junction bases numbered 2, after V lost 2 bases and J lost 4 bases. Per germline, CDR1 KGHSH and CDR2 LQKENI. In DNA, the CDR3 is TGTGCCAGCTCACCAGGGACAGGGGTTTACGAGCAGTACTTC. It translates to CASSPGTGVYEQYF.

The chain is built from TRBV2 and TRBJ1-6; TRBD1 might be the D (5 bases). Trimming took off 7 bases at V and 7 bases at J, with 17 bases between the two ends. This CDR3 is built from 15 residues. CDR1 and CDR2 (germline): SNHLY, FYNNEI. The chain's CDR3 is CASILDSFLNSPLHF. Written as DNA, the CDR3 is TGTGCCAGCATTTTAGACAGCTTTCTCAATTCACCCCTCCACTTT. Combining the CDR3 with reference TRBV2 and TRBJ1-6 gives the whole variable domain EPEVTQTPSHQVTQMGQEVILRCVPISNHLYFYWYRQILGQKVEFLVSFYNNEISEKSEIFDDQFSVERPDGSNFTLKIRSTKLEDSAMYFCASILDSFLNSPLHFGNGTRLTVT.

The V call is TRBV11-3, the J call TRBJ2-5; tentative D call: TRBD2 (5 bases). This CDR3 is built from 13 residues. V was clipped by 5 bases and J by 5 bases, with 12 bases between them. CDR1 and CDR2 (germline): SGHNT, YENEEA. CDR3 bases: TGTGCCAGCAGCCGAGGGAGTCCGGAGACCCAGTACTTC. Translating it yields CASSRGSPETQYF. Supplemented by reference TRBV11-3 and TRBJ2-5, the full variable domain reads EAGVVQSPRYKIIEKKQPVAFWCNPISGHNTLYWYLQNLGQGPELLIRYENEEAVDDSQLPKDRFSAERLKGVDSTLKIQPAELGDSAVYLCASSRGSPETQYFGPGTRLLVL.

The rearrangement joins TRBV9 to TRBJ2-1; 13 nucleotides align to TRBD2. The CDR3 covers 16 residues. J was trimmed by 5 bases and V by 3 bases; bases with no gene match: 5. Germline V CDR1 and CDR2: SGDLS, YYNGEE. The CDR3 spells CASSETSGRSHNEQFF. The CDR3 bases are TGTGCCAGCAGCGAGACTAGCGGGAGGTCTCACAATGAGCAGTTCTTC.

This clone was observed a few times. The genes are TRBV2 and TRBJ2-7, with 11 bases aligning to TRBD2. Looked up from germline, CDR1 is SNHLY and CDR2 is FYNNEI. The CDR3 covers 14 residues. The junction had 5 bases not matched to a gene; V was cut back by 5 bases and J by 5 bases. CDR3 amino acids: CASSRLAGSHEQYF. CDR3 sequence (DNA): TGTGCCAGCAGTAGACTAGCGGGAAGCCACGAGCAGTACTTC.

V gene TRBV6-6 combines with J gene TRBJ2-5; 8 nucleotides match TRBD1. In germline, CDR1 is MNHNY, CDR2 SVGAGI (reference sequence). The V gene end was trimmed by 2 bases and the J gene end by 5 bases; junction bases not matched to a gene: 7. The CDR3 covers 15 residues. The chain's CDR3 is CASSYQQGARETQYF. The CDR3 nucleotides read TGTGCCAGCAGTTACCAGCAGGGGGCGCGGGAGACCCAGTACTTC.

The CDR3 nucleotides are TGTGCCAGCAGGCGGGAGCCTTCGGATGAGCAGTTCTTC. Translation: CASRREPSDEQFF. This chain uses TRBV2 with TRBJ2-1, with 7 bases that match TRBD2. V trimming: 6 bases; J trimming: 8 bases; junction bases outside the gene matches: 7. CDR3 length equals 13 residues. Germline CDR1 reads SNHLY; CDR2 reads FYNNEI.

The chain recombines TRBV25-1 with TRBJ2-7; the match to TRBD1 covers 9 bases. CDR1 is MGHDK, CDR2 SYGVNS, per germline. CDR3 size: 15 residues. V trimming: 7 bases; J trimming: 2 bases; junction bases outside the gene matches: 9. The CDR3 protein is CASIGNRDRAYEQYF. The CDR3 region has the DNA TGTGCCAGCATCGGAAACCGGGACAGGGCCTACGAGCAGTACTTC.

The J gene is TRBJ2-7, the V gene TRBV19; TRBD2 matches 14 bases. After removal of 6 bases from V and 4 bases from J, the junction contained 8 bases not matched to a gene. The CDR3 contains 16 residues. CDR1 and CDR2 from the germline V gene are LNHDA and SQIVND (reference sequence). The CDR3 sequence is CASSMTSGRAEYEQYF. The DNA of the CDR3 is TGTGCCAGTAGCATGACTAGCGGGAGGGCCGAGTACGAGCAGTACTTC.

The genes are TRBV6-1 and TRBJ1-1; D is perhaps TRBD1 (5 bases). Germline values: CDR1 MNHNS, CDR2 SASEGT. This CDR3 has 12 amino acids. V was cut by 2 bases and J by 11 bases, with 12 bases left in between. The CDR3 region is CASSEISGSAFF. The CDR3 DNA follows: TGTGCCAGCAGTGAAATCTCAGGGTCCGCTTTCTTT.

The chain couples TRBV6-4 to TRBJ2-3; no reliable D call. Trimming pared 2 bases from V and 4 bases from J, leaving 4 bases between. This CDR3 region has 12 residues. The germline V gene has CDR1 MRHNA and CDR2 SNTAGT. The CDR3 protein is CASSDQADTQYF. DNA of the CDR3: TGTGCCAGCAGTGACCAAGCAGATACGCAGTATTTT.

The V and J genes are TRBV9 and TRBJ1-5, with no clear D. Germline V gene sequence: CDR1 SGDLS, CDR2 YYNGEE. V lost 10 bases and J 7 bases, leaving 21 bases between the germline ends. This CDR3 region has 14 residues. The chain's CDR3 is CAPYLGQAGQPQHF. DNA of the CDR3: TGTGCCCCCTATTTAGGGCAGGCAGGACAGCCCCAGCATTTT.

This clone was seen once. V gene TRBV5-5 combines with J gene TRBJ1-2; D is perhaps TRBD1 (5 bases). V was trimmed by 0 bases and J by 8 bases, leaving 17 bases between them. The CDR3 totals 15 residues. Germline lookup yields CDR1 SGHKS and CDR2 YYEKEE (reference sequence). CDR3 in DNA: TGTGCCAGCAGCTTGGCGTCCGGGGGAGTTGGAGGCTACACCTTC. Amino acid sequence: CASSLASGGVGGYTF.

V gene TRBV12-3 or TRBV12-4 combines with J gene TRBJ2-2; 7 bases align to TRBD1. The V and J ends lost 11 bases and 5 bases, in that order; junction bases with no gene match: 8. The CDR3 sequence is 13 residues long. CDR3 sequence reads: CAGTGQITGELFF. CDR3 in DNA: TGTGCCGGGACGGGACAGATAACCGGGGAGCTGTTTTTT.

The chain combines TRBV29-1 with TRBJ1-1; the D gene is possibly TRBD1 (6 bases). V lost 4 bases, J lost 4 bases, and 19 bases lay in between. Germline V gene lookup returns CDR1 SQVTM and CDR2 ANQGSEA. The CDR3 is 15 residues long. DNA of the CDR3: TGCAGCGTTGTGGGGACACTATCTTCTGGCACTGAAGCTTTCTTT. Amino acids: CSVVGTLSSGTEAFF.

The CDR3 DNA follows: TGTGCCAGCAGTCCCCGGGACGGCACTAACTATGGCTACACCTTC. Encoded protein: CASSPRDGTNYGYTF. The chain employs TRBV27 and TRBJ1-2, with D possibly being TRBD1 (5 bases). Germline V lookup: CDR1 MNHEY, CDR2 SMNVEV (reference sequence). This CDR3 has 15 residues. V was shortened by 5 bases and J by 0 bases, with 13 bases between the two germline ends.

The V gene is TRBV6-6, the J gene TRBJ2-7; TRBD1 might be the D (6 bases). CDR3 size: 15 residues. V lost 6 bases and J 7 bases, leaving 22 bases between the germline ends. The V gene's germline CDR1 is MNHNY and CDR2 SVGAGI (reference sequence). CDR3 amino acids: CASSPAVGAWGEQYF. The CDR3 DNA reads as TGTGCCAGCAGCCCGGCTGTGGGGGCGTGGGGGGAGCAGTACTTC.